This is a list of T cell receptor beta chains from one sample in a study of T cells in Graves' hyperthyroidism and ophthalmopathy. TCRdb independently ran MiXCR on the multiplex PCR reads; one entry per CDR3 protein. Seen here are about 420,000 distinct CDR3 sequences, about 15% observed once, and the top ten hold approximately 8%. Input material: blood. Every receptor here comes from a woman in her late teens or twenties with Graves' hyperthyroidism. CDR3s include the opening cysteine and the closing phenylalanine or tryptophan. Clone size, where shown, is once, few, many, or a class for clones that have expanded.

clone_size,v_call,cdr3_length,cdr3_aa
-,TRBV20-1,17,CSARPVTSSLFQNEQFF
-,TRBV5-6,17,CASSLNRGLAGANVLTF
many,TRBV12-3/TRBV12-4,16,CASSPTDRGLYNEQFF
-,TRBV12-3/TRBV12-4,15,CASSSPGSGHQPQHF
once,TRBV30,12,CAWSVLGKEQYF
-,TRBV7-8,18,CASSLELGLAGVQETQYF
many,TRBV18,15,CASSPPSVTNYGYTF
few,TRBV7-9,15,CASSPPGLADNEQFF
many,TRBV2,15,CASSPAIKTRNEQFF
many,TRBV12-3/TRBV12-4,13,CATQGQLQETQYF
few,TRBV7-2,15,CASSTYREGSYGYTF
few,TRBV12-3/TRBV12-4,14,CASTWGDTGEKLFF
many,TRBV7-9,16,CASSQAGQGRQGEQFF
many,TRBV20-1,16,CSALPSGGLTFYEQYF
many,TRBV4-1,15,CASSQVGGLAGEQYF
many,TRBV27,14,CASSLFRQGETQYF
-,TRBV2,15,CASSLYRDYNSPLHF
many,TRBV6-1,15,CATRQGPMIQETQYF
many,TRBV10-3,15,CAISGREGRDNEQFF
few,TRBV6-1,20,CASRLRDRVYLSSYNSPLHF
-,TRBV30,13,CAWSRVGYNEQFF
few,TRBV2,14,CASRRDNLEQPQHF
many,TRBV2,15,CASSGGGFAGDTQYF
many,TRBV10-3,13,CAMGTGGVDGYTF
-,TRBV30,14,CAWNVRGYTGELFF
-,TRBV5-6,17,CASSTPGLAGGTGELFF
-,TRBV3-1,16,CASSLPGLAGVETQYF
many,TRBV7-9,12,CASSPTITEAFF
many,TRBV5-1,14,CASSAGTGHYEQYF
-,TRBV5-6,14,CASSFRDPLNEQFF
many,TRBV20-1,14,CSAPPSGGYNEQFF
many,TRBV28,14,CASSWAQGTDTQYF
few,TRBV5-5,17,CASSRLPGQGAGNTIYF
-,TRBV29-1,14,CSVARRQVLYGYTF
many,TRBV7-3,15,CASSPYPGAGNEQFF
many,TRBV11-1,17,CASSSLGLAGSTDTQYF
many,TRBV7-8,18,CASSRGRLTGYPGNTIYF
many,TRBV2,15,CASSEAPDTSPEQYF
-,TRBV20-1,14,CGARDLGRENEQYF
many,TRBV12-3/TRBV12-4,13,CAVLQMGNSPLHF
many,TRBV28,12,CASSAYGTEAFF
-,TRBV2,19,CASSHGPRRIAYSNQPQHF
-,TRBV7-6,16,CASSLYRGTSNSPLHF
many,TRBV6-1,15,CASSVTASSYNEQFF
-,TRBV12-5,18,CASGLVRFQQGSNQPQHF
-,TRBV20-1,13,CSVTPGDGYGYTF
many,TRBV28,12,CASSQLPNTQYF
few,TRBV7-9,14,CASTVAYSTDTQYF